What follows is one T cell receptor beta chain and its context. The antigen remains unidentified. These data come from a study of cytomegalovirus exposure and HLA in healthy donors. Broader study findings: An analysis that came later showed most CMV-associated TCR beta chains appearing HLA-restricted. Investigators reported 150 to 200 TCR beta chains as tied to cytomegalovirus.

Trimming cost V 4 bases and J 5 bases; bases outside gene matches: 11. This CDR3 is 16 amino acids long. The V gene's germline CDR1 is SGHKS and CDR2 YYEKEE (reference sequence). Researchers ran the PCR with 60 Vbeta and 13 Jbeta primers. The repertoire was sequenced with immunoSEQ multiplex PCR; TCRdb's copy has only in-frame clones and lacks some. The sample lists 160,000 or so clones, about 72% occurring once. This receptor was obtained from a man in his forties or fifties in good health and CMV-seropositive. The source material was PBMCs. The rearrangement joins TRBV5-5 to TRBJ1-4; 7 positions match TRBD1. CDR3 sequence reads: CASSRENRGLNEKLFF. CDR3 sequence (DNA): TGTGCCAGCAGCAGAGAGAACAGGGGTCTGAATGAAAAACTGTTTTTT.